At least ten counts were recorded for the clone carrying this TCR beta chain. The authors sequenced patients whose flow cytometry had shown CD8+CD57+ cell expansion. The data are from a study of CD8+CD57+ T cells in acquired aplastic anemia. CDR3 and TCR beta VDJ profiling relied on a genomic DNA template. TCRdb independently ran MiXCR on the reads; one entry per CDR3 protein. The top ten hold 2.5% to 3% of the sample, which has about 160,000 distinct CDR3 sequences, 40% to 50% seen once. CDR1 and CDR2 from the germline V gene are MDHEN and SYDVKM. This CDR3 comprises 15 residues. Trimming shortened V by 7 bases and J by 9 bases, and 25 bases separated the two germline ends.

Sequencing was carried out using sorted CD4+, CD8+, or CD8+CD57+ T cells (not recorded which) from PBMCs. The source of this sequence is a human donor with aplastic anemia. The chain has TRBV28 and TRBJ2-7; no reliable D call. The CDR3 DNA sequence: TGTGCCAGCATGCGACCCGTCGGGCCCACTAATGGGCAGTACTTC. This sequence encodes CASMRPVGPTNGQYF. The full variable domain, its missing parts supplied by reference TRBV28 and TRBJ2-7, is DVKVTQSSRYLVKRTGEKVFLECVQDMDHENMFWYRQDPGLGLRLIYFSYDVKMKEKGDIPEGYSVSREKKERFSLILESASTNQTSMYLCASMRPVGPTNGQYFGPGTRLTVT.